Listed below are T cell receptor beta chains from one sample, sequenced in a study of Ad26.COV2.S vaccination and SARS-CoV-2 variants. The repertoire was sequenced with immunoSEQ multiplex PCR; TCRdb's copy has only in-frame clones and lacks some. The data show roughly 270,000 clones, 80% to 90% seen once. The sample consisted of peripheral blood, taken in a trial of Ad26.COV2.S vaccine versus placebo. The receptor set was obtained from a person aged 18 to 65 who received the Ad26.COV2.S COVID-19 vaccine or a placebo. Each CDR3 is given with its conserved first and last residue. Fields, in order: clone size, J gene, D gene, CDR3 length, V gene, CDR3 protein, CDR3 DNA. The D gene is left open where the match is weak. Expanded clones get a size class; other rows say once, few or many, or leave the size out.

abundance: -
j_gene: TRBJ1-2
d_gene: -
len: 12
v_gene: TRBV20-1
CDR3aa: CSASARGDGYTF
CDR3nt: TGCAGTGCTAGTGCAAGGGGCGATGGCTACACCTTC

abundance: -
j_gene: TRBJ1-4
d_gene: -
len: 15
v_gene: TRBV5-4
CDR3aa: CASSFLETRNEKLFF
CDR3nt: TGTGCCAGCAGCTTCCTCGAGACAAGGAATGAAAAACTGTTTTTT

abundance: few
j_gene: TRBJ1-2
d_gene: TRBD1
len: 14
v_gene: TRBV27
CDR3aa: CASSPGGGNYGYTF
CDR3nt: TGTGCCAGCAGCCCAGGGGGCGGTAACTATGGCTACACCTTC

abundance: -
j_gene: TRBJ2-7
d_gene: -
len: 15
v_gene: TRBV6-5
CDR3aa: CASSYSFQIDYEQYF
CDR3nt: TGTGCCAGCAGTTACTCGTTCCAGATTGACTACGAGCAGTACTTC

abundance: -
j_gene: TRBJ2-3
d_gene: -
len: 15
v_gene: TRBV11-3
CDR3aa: CASSDPSTSTDTQYF
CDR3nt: TGTGCCAGCAGCGACCCCTCCACGAGCACAGATACGCAGTATTTT

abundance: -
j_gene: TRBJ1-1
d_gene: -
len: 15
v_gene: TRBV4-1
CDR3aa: CASRNLWGLETEAFF
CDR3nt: TGCGCCAGCAGAAACCTGTGGGGGTTGGAGACTGAAGCTTTCTTT

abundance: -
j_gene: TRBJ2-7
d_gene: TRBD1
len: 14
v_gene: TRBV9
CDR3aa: CASSTPGQGYEQYF
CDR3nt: TGTGCCAGCAGCACCCCGGGACAGGGTTACGAGCAGTACTTC

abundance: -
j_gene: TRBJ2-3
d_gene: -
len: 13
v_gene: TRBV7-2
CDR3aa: CASSLVDLDTQYF
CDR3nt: TGTGCCAGCAGCTTGGTGGATCTAGATACGCAGTATTTT

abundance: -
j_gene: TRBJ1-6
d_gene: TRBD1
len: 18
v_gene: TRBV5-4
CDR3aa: CASSLAMGQGSRNSPLHF
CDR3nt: TGTGCCAGCAGCTTGGCTATGGGACAGGGTTCGCGTAATTCACCCCTCCACTTT

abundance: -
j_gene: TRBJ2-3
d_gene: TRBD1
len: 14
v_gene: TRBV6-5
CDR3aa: CASSMSDDRGTQYF
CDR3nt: TGTGCCAGCAGCATGTCTGACGACAGGGGGACGCAGTATTTT

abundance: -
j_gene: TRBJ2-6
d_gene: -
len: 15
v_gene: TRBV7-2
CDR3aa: CASSLSRAGANVLTF
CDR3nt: TGTGCCAGCAGCTTGAGTCGGGCTGGGGCCAACGTCCTGACTTTC

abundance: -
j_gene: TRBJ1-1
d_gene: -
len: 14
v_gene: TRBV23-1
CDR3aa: CASSQSTGSTEAFF
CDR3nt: TGCGCCAGCAGTCAATCGACGGGGAGCACTGAAGCTTTCTTT

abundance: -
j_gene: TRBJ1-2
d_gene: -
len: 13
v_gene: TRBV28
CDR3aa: CASHPALNYGYTF
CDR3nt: TGTGCCAGCCATCCCGCCCTTAACTATGGCTACACCTTC

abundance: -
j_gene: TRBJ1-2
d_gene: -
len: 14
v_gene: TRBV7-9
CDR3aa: CASSVSGVNYGYTF
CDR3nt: TGTGCCAGCAGCGTGTCAGGGGTAAACTATGGCTACACCTTC

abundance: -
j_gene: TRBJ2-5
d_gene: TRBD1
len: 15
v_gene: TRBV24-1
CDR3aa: CATSDSQGPGETQYF
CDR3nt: TGTGCCACCAGTGATTCACAGGGGCCAGGGGAGACCCAGTACTTC

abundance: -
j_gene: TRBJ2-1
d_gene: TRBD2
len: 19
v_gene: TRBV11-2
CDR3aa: CASSLGWTSGGAYLNEQFF
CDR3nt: TGTGCCAGCAGCTTAGGATGGACTAGCGGGGGGGCTTACTTGAATGAGCAGTTCTTC

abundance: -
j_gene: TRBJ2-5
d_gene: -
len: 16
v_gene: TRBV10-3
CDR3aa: CAISPQRTGHQETQYF
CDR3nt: TGTGCCATCAGTCCCCAGCGCACAGGGCACCAAGAGACCCAGTACTTC

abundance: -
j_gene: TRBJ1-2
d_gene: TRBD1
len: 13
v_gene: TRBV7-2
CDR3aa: CASSLRGQQIYTF
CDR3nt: TGTGCCAGCAGCTTAAGGGGACAGCAAATTTACACCTTC

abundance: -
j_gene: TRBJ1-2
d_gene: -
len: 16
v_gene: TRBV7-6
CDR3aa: CASSLGTLESNYGYTF
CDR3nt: TGTGCCAGCAGCTTGGGGACACTCGAGAGTAACTATGGCTACACCTTC

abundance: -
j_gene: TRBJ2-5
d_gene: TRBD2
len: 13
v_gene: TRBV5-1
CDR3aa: CASSSTSGATQYF
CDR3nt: TGCGCCAGCAGTAGTACTAGCGGGGCGACCCAGTACTTC

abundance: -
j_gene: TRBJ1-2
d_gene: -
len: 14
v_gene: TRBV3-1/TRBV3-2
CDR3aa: CASSQISANYGYTF
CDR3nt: TGTGCCAGCAGCCAGATCTCAGCTAACTATGGCTACACCTTC

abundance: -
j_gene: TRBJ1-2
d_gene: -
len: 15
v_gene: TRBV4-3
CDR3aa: CASSQELFSNYGYTF
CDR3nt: TGCGCCAGCAGCCAAGAGCTGTTCTCTAACTATGGCTACACCTTC

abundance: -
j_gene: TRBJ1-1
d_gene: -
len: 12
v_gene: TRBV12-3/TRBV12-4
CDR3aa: CASSLWGGQAFF
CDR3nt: TGTGCCAGCAGTTTATGGGGGGGGCAAGCTTTCTTT

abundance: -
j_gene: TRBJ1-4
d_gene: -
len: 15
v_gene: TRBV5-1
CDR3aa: CASSSLGAVNEKLFF
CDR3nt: TGCGCCAGCAGCTCTTTGGGGGCAGTTAATGAAAAACTGTTTTTT

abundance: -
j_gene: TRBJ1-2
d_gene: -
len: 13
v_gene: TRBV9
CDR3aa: CASSVGGNYGYTF
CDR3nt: TGTGCCAGCAGCGTAGGTGGGAACTATGGCTACACCTTC

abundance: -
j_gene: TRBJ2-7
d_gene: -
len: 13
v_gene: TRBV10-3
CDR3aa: CAISREDSGEQYF
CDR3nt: TGTGCCATCAGCAGGGAGGACAGTGGGGAGCAGTACTTC

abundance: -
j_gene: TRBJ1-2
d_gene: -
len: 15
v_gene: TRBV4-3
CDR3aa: CASSQDLAPIYGYTF
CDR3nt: TGCGCCAGCAGCCAAGATCTCGCGCCTATCTATGGCTACACCTTC

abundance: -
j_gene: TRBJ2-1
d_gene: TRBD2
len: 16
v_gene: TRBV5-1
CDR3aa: CASSLEATSGYNEQFF
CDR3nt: TGCGCCAGCAGCTTGGAGGCGACTAGCGGATACAATGAGCAGTTCTTC

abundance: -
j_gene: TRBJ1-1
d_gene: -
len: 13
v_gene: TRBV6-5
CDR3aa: CATARRDNTEAFF
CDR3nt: TGTGCCACCGCAAGGAGGGATAACACTGAAGCTTTCTTT

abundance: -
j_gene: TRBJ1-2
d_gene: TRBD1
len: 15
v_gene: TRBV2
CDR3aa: CASSGTGATNYGYTF
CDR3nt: TGTGCCAGCAGCGGGACAGGGGCTACTAACTATGGCTACACCTTC

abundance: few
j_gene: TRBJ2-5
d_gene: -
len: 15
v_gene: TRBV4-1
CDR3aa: CASSPHGTPRETQYF
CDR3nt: TGCGCCAGCAGCCCGCACGGGACTCCGCGGGAGACCCAGTACTTC

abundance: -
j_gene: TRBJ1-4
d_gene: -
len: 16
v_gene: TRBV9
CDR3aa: CASSAGSPVRGLQLFF
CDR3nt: TGTGCCAGCAGCGCAGGATCCCCTGTCAGGGGCTTGCAACTGTTTTTT

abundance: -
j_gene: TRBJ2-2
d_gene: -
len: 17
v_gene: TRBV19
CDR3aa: CASSRLSGLGETGELFF
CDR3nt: TGTGCCAGTAGCCGGCTGTCGGGACTTGGAGAGACCGGGGAGCTGTTTTTT

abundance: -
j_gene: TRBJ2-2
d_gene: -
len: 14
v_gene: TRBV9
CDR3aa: CASSPWDSPGELFF
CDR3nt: TGTGCCAGCAGCCCCTGGGATTCCCCCGGGGAGCTGTTTTTT

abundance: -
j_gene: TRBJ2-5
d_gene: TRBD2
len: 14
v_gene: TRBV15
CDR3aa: CATSRAREAETQYF
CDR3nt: TGTGCCACCAGCAGAGCGCGGGAGGCCGAGACCCAGTACTTC

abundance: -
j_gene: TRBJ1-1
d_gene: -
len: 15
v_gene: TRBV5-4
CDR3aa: CASSSPGQRNTEAFF
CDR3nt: TGTGCCAGCAGCTCCCCGGGACAAAGAAACACTGAAGCTTTCTTT

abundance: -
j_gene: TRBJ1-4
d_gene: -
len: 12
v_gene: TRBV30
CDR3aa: CAWSVLGLKLFF
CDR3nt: TGTGCCTGGAGTGTACTAGGCTTGAAACTGTTTTTT

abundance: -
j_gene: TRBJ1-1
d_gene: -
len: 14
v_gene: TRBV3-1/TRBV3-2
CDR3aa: CASNRRDMNTEAFF
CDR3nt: TGTGCCAGCAACCGACGGGACATGAACACTGAAGCTTTCTTT

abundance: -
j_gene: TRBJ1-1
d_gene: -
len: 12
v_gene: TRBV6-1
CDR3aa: CASSEVYSEAFF
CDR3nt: TGTGCCAGCAGTGAAGTGTACAGTGAAGCTTTCTTT

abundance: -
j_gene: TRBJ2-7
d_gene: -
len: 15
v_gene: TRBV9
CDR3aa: CASSATGTMASEQYF
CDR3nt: TGTGCCAGCAGCGCCACCGGGACCATGGCTAGCGAGCAGTACTTC

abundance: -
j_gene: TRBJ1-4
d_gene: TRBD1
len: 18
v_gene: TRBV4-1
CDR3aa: CASSQARDRGIEYEKLFF
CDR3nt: TGCGCCAGCAGCCAAGCGCGGGACAGGGGGATAGAGTATGAAAAACTGTTTTTT

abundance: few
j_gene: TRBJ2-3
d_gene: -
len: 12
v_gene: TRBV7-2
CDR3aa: CASSSGVNTQYF
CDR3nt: TGTGCCAGCAGCTCTGGGGTTAATACGCAGTATTTT

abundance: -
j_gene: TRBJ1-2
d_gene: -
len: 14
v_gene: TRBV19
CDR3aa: CASSTDRRPDGYTF
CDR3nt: TGTGCCAGTAGTACGGACAGAAGGCCAGATGGCTACACCTTC

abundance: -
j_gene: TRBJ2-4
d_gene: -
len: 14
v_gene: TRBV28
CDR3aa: CASSPSTAKTIQYF
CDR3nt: TGTGCCAGCAGTCCATCGACAGCCAAAACCATTCAGTACTTC

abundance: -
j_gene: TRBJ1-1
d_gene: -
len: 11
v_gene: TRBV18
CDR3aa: CASSPGTEAFF
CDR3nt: TGTGCCAGCTCACCCGGGACAGAAGCTTTCTTT

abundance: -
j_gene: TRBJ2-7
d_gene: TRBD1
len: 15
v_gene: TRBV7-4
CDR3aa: CASSLEVGTVYEQYF
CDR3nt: TGTGCCAGCAGCTTAGAAGTAGGGACAGTCTACGAGCAGTACTTC

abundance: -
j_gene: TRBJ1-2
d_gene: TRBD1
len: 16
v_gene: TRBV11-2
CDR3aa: CASSSSSGTGVYGYTF
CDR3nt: TGTGCCAGCAGCTCCTCCTCCGGGACAGGAGTCTATGGCTACACCTTC

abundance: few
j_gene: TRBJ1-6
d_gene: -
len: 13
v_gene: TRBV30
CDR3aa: CAWSGRRGSPLHF
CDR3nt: TGTGCCTGGAGTGGACGCAGGGGATCACCCCTCCACTTT

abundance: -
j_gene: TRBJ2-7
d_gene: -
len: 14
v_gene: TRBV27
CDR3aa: CATRFPGQNYEQYF
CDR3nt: TGTGCCACCCGTTTCCCGGGACAAAACTACGAGCAGTACTTC

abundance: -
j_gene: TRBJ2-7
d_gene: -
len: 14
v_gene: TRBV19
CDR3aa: CASSIERGPYEQYF
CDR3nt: TGTGCCAGTAGTATAGAAAGAGGCCCCTACGAGCAGTACTTC

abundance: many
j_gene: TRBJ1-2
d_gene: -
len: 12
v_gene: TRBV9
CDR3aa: CASSVQNYGYTF
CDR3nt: TGTGCCAGCAGCGTCCAGAACTATGGCTACACCTTC

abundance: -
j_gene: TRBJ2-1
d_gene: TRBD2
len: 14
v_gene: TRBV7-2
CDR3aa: CASRVAGGNNEQFF
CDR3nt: TGTGCCAGCAGGGTAGCGGGGGGTAACAATGAGCAGTTCTTC

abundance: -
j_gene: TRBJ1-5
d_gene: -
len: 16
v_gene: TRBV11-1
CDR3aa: CASSLAEGLSNQPQHF
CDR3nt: TGTGCCAGCAGCTTAGCCGAGGGGCTAAGCAATCAGCCCCAGCATTTT

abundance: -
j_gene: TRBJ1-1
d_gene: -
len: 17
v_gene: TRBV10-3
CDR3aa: CAISATSGAAMNTEAFF
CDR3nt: TGTGCCATCAGTGCAACCTCAGGGGCAGCTATGAACACTGAAGCTTTCTTT

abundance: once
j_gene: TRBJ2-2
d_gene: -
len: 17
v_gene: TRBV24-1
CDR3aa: CATSPGRGQLTTGELFF
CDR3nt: TGTGCCACCAGTCCAGGACGAGGCCAGCTTACCACCGGGGAGCTGTTTTTT

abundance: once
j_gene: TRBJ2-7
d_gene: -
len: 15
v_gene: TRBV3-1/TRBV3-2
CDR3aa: CASSQNLKECYEQYF
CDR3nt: TGTGCCAGCAGCCAAAATTTAAAGGAGTGCTACGAGCAGTACTTC

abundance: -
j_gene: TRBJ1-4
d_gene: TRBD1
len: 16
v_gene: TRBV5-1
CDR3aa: CASSLLPAGGNEKLFF
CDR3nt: TGCGCCAGCAGCCTCCTCCCGGCAGGGGGGAATGAAAAACTGTTTTTT

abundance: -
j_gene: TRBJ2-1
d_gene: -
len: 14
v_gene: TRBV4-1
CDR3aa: CASSQDRHYNEQFF
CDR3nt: TGCGCCAGCAGCCAAGATCGGCACTACAATGAGCAGTTCTTC

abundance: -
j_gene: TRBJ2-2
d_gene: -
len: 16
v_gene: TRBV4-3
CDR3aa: CASSRLTGSNTGELFF
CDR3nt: TGCGCCAGCAGCCGACTAACAGGGTCGAACACCGGGGAGCTGTTTTTT

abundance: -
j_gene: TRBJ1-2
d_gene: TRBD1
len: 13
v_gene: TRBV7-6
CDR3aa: CASSPTGNYGYTF
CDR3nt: TGTGCCAGCAGCCCGACAGGGAACTATGGCTACACCTTC